This T cell receptor beta chain is drawn from a study of blood T cell repertoires in COVID-19 (dated by TCRdb to about 2020). Looking at the study overall: The collaborator samples originated in the United States, Italy and Spain and spanned the acute and convalescent phases of COVID-19. The material from the prospective study consisted of cDNA or gDNA derived from T cells, B-cell-depleted T cells, or PBMCs. Deeply sampled blood TCRbeta repertoires from subjects exposed to, actively infected with, or recovered from COVID-19 were included in the dataset. The repertoires were released in a freely available public database meant as a resource for research on the immune response to SARS-CoV-2. Samples were obtained from the ongoing ImmuneRACE study (first 160 participants) and from some 1,300 subjects provided by 6 global collaborators. A de-identified subject ID, COVID-19 status, age in years and sex were almost always included in the sample metadata. Where available, HLA class I and class II types were obtained from metadata supplied by the sample provider rather than from assay-based typing.

TCRbeta CDR3 regions were amplified from genomic DNA using the immunoSEQ Assay, a bias-controlled multiplex PCR. Regarding the original processing steps: Nucleated cell counts per sample were estimated from amplification of reference gene primers within the assay. To quantify the absolute abundance of each unique TCRbeta CDR3 rearrangement, sequence reads were collapsed and filtered. For each sample, productive Simpson clonality was calculated as the square root of Simpson's diversity index over productive rearrangements. TCRdb's version of the immuneACCESS table is confined to in-frame rearrangements and falls short of the full clone set. An unresolved V gene accounts for under half of the shortfall where checked; the remainder is of unknown origin. The DNA gave D and trimming, while V, J and clone size come from that table. This sample gives around 250,000 clones in total; about 89% of them show up just once. 1% to 1.5% of the sample lies in the top ten.

Overall study outcomes, separate from this receptor: How much clinical and demographic metadata was included differed by source and by participant, and the metadata was provided uncurated.

Relative to germline, V is 3 bases shorter and J is 8 bases shorter, with 13 bases between their ends. Reading the germline V gene gives CDR1 LGHNT and CDR2 FRNRAP. The CDR3 runs 13 amino acids, cysteine and phenylalanine included. Solely the CDR3 DNA is kept, with 39 bases framed from the first base. Details on this clone: There is no known antigen for this receptor. Base qualities were left out, and no much larger clone turns up one base away.

Participants in the prospective study were aged about 18 to 95 years, lived in 24 United States geographic areas, and enrolled through a virtual design. In the prospective study, cohorts were assigned on the basis of participant-reported clinical history obtained from a screening survey and a study questionnaire. In the prospective study, whole blood, serum and a nasopharyngeal or oropharyngeal swab were collected from each participant by mobile phlebotomists. Prospective study participants could optionally give additional blood draws and questionnaires over a roughly 2-month period. Before DNA extraction, prospective study blood samples were shipped either frozen or at room temperature.

Sequenced sample: PBMCs or T cells enriched from blood (not recorded which). This clonotype was sampled from a human donor in a cohort exposed to, infected with or recovered from COVID-19 (not recorded which). The donor label of this sample is uncertain. The chain is assembled from TRBV12-5 and TRBJ1-1; perhaps TRBD1 is the D gene, with 5 bases matching. The CDR3 region reads CASGFHPRTEAFF. Here is the DNA: TGTGCTAGTGGTTTTCATCCGCGGACAGAAGCTTTCTTT.